This T cell receptor beta chain is from a study of beta chain features in type 1 diabetes. Study-level results: TCRB CDR3s were moderately but significantly shorter in Type 1 diabetes patients in all four CD4+ subsets. In the patient group, naive, central memory and Treg TCRB repertoires seemed more alike than in the healthy donor group. In type 1 diabetes patients, VDJ junctions had fewer insertions; deletions at these junctions were more frequent. Any HLA-type effect on TCRB rearrangement remained unresolved here.

Note on this clone: Its matching antigen is unknown. At one end, the junction sequence differs from germline, possibly due to a read error.

As every portion of the isolated RNA was reverse transcribed, the sequencing read expressed TCRB transcripts. Samples of naive, central memory and regulatory T cells yielded a mean of about 3.5 million reads. Only in-frame clones appear in the TCRdb table, and some are missing; sequencing was by immunoSEQ multiplex PCR. The data show about 120,000 clones, with around 16% seen just once and around 2.6% held by the top ten. The CDR3 is made up of 13 amino acids. Germline V lookup: CDR1 GTSNPN, CDR2 SVGIG (reference sequence). The TCR comes from a man between 18 and 35 years old with type 1 diabetes. The sequenced sample consisted of central memory CD4+ T cells from blood. The chain recombines TRBV30 with TRBJ2-7, with D perhaps TRBD1 or TRBD2 (6 bases each). The CDR3 nucleotides are TGTGCCCGGAGGGGGACGGGATCTGGCGAGCAGTACTTC. This codes for CARRGTGSGEQYF.